Below, one TCR beta chain is given with its context. From germline, CDR1 is SGHAT and CDR2 FQNNGV. The CDR3 has 16 residues. Trimming left V 4 bases short and J 8 bases short, with 20 bases between. This record belongs to a study of human T cells and chemical hapten exposure. Stated time point: pre-sensitization, week 0. Treatment: therapeutic diphenylcyclopropenone sensitization with weekly scalp DPC. One entry per CDR3 protein results from TCRdb running MiXCR on the RACE reads. The profile shows around 60,000 distinct CDR3 sequences, 5.5% to 7.5% of them singletons. This receptor was identified in a woman in her twenties or thirties with alopecia areata. Some clones in this sample may be carry-over from other donors' samples. Sequences were derived from whole blood, sampled in connection with sensitization to the hapten diphenylcyclopropenone (DPC). The chain employs TRBV11-2 and TRBJ2-2; tentatively, D is TRBD1 or TRBD2 (5 bases each). The CDR3 sequence is CASSSPPGPQTGELFF. The DNA for the CDR3 is TGTGCCAGCAGCTCTCCGCCGGGGCCCCAGACAGGGGAGCTGTTTTTT. The variable domain in full, with the rest retrieved from reference TRBV11-2 and TRBJ2-2, is EAGVAQSPRYKIIEKRQSVAFWCNPISGHATLYWYQQILGQGPKLLIQFQNNGVVDDSQLPKDRFSAERLKGVDSTLKIQPAKLEDSAVYLCASSSPPGPQTGELFFGEGSRLTVL.